This T cell receptor (beta chain) was identified during a study of blood T cell repertoires in COVID-19. Study details: There were acute and convalescent COVID-19 samples, and they came from the United States, Italy and Spain. PBMCs, B-cell-depleted T cells, or T cells provided the cDNA or gDNA that made up the material.

Original methodology: For nucleated cells, counts were estimated from reference gene primer amplification. Profiled with immunoSEQ multiplex PCR; TCRdb holds only in-frame clones, not every one. The V and J calls and clone size are taken from that table; D and trimming were inferred from the DNA. The repertoire includes 100,000 to 150,000 clones, roughly 74% of them detected once, and 4.5% to 6% sits in the top ten. The V end lost 0 bases, the J end lost 2 bases, and 8 bases lay between the germline ends. The length of the CDR3 is 14 residues. Germline CDR1 is MNHEY and CDR2 is SVGAGI. One Seattle source followed patients from active infection through their disease course.

This TCR was sampled from an older man with COVID-19, enrolled during active disease. The V gene is TRBV6-5, the J gene TRBJ2-7; D is uncertain. The sequencing sample was made of peripheral blood. The CDR3 nucleotides are TGTGCCAGCAGTTACTCTTACCGAGCCTACGAGCAGTACTTC. Protein sequence: CASSYSYRAYEQYF.